Given below is one T cell receptor (beta chain) in context. These data come from a study of blood T cell repertoires in COVID-19. About the study: Specimens from acute and convalescent COVID-19 originated in the United States, Italy and Spain. From T cells, B-cell-depleted T cells, or PBMCs came the material, which was cDNA or gDNA.

In the source study's methods: Amplification from reference gene primers served as the basis for estimated nucleated cell counts. Measured with immunoSEQ multiplex PCR; TCRdb has only the in-frame clones, and not every one. Clone size and the V and J calls come from that table; the DNA yielded D and trimming. The repertoire includes 380,000 or so clones, 89% of them detected once, and 1.2% sits in the top ten. CDR1 is MNHEY, CDR2 SMNVEV, per germline (reference sequence). V lost 11 bases, J lost 3 bases, and 14 bases lay in between. The CDR3 length is 12 residues. V gene TRBV27 combines with J gene TRBJ2-7, with unresolved D. This TCR was recovered from a man in his forties with acute or convalescent COVID-19. Sequences were obtained from peripheral blood. CDR3 in DNA: TGTGCCCGGCAAACGAGGTGCTACGAGCAGTACTTC. It codes for CARQTRCYEQYF.